This T cell receptor (beta chain) was obtained from a study of identical twins. As regards this clonotype: Its antigen is not known.

Germline lookup yields CDR1 SGHAT and CDR2 FQNNGV. The CDR3 length is 14 residues. Trimming took 4 bases from V and 7 from J; bases not matched to a gene: 5. TCRdb used MiXCR to reprocess the 5' RACE reads, holding one entry per CDR3 protein. The sample lists 500,000 to 650,000 distinct CDR3 sequences; about a fifth were seen once. Study-wide points: Cross-sectional statistical analysis was relied on for the conclusions, without the same donors being followed.

These sequences were also reported in another study, on yellow fever vaccine responses in identical twins.

Sequencing was performed on CD4+ T cells sorted from blood. This TCR was recovered from a woman aged 18-29 years in good health. The chain combines TRBV11-2 with TRBJ2-4; 9 nucleotides match TRBD1. The CDR3 here is CASSSGTGRNIQYF. The CDR3 region has the DNA TGTGCCAGCAGCTCGGGGACAGGGAGGAACATTCAGTACTTC.